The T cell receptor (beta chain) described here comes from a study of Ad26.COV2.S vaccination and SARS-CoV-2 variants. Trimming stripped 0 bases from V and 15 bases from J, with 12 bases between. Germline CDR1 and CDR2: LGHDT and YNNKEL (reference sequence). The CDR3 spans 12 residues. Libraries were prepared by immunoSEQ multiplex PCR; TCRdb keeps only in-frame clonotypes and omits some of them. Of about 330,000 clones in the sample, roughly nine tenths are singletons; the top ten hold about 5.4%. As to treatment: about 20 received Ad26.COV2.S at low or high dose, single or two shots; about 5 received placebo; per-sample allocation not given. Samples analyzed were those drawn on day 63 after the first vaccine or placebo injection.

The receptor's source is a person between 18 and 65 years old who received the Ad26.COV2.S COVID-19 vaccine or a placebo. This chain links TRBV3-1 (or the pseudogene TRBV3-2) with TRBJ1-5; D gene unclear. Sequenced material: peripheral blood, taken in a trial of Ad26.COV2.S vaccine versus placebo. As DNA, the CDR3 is TGTGCCAGCAGCCAAGATTCGGCAGCGCGGCATTTT. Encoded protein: CASSQDSAARHF.